This is a list of T cell receptor beta chains from one sample in a study of blood T cell repertoires in COVID-19. Sequencing used immunoSEQ multiplex PCR; TCRdb keeps in-frame clones, though not all of them. Found here are 240,000 or so clones, 86% of them singletons; the top ten hold 5.5% to 6.5%. Sequenced input: peripheral blood. The receptors here all came from a man between 60 and 70 years old with acute or convalescent COVID-19. The CDR3 runs from the conserved cysteine through the conserved F or W. Fields, in order: V gene, clone size, CDR3 length, CDR3 protein. The size field is filled for only some rows; it gives once, few, many or a size class.

>TRBV3-1/TRBV3-2|NA|15
CASSQNTGTGDEQYF
>TRBV5-8|NA|16
CASSLGDRGSNQPQHF
>TRBV11-3|NA|14
CASSLGQAYNEQFF
>TRBV6-6|few|18
CASSPHDPYRGVNQPQHF
>TRBV15|NA|14
CATSRDLQQETQYF
>TRBV3-1/TRBV3-2|NA|15
CASSQWSRQNTEAFF
>TRBV27|NA|15
CASSSQGARDTEAFF
>TRBV27|once|15
CASRWAGTSINEQFF
>TRBV18|once|13
CASSPDRDYGYTF
>TRBV19|NA|15
CASRDPSGVTYEQYF
>TRBV7-3|NA|15
CASSSVSPPYNEQFF
>TRBV7-3|few|19
CASSFVREQGANKNTEAFF
>TRBV5-4|many|12
CASRRPGNEQYF
>TRBV6-2/TRBV6-3|NA|13
CASSSGASISQYF
>TRBV25-1|NA|13
CASSAIGNTEAFF
>TRBV28|NA|13
CASRPDREKTQYF
>TRBV30|NA|17
CAWSDPGWTRVSDTQYF
>TRBV9|NA|17
CASSVGTGALGYNEQFF
>TRBV4-2|NA|15
CASSQGAGDTDTQYF
>TRBV19|NA|14
CASIGGARNYGYTF
>TRBV28|few|11
CASSLLSGAFF
>TRBV7-9|NA|16
CASSFSTGGLNTEAFF
>TRBV5-6|NA|15
CASSLLAGQGTEAFF
>TRBV28|NA|14
CASSLRTGGYEQYF
>TRBV19|NA|14
CASRSPSGANVLTF
>TRBV5-1|NA|16
CASSLGGTGNTGELFF
>TRBV6-5|NA|13
CASSSRTGDGYTF
>TRBV4-2|NA|16
CASSQSHRGSNQPQHF
>TRBV10-2|NA|16
CASSETARSSGNTIYF
>TRBV11-3|few|14
CASSLEQETAEAFF
>TRBV19|NA|15
CASSIEGQSNQPQHF
>TRBV28|NA|16
CASRTWGGSTNEKLFF
>TRBV28|NA|13
CASRTGGRYEQYF
>TRBV6-5|NA|15
CASISTSGSSYEQYF
>TRBV5-1|once|14
CASSWDRGNYGYTF
>TRBV5-6|NA|15
CASSLLGVRNTEAFF
>TRBV15|NA|15
CATSRGQGANTEAFF
>TRBV7-2|NA|17
CASSSPGTGVSNQPQHF
>TRBV3-1/TRBV3-2|NA|13
CASSPDSSNEQFF
>TRBV20-1|NA|12
CSASGGRFEQYF
>TRBV7-8|NA|14
CASSLLGQGTEAFF
>TRBV5-6|NA|13
CASSPARGQPQHF
>TRBV6-2/TRBV6-3|NA|20
CASSYSMVATSGWGTDTQYF
>TRBV11-2|NA|15
CASSLDRGQGITIYF
>TRBV30|NA|17
CAWSHGLGLPGADTQYF
>TRBV4-2|NA|17
CASSQNIRLSLTGELFF
>TRBV7-2|NA|12
CASSFITSEQFF
>TRBV9|NA|15
CASSDSGRMTDTQYF
>TRBV25-1|NA|11
CASTSGETQYF
>TRBV5-1|once|14
CASSSTDTSYEQYF
>TRBV7-2|NA|13
CASSTRGDQPQHF
>TRBV30|NA|14
CAWSPGSTMTKLFF
>TRBV28|once|16
CASSLLYGNSGNTIYF
>TRBV29-1|once|13
CSVAAGLTDTQYF
>TRBV6-5|few|14
CASSLIAGADTQYF
>TRBV6-4|NA|18
CASSASRAGGPNTGELFF
>TRBV24-1|NA|17
CATSDLPGGSPYNEQFF